This TCR beta chain was documented in a study of CD8 T cells in ankylosing spondylitis. MiXCR was run by TCRdb on the 5' RACE reads, yielding one entry per CDR3 protein. The table includes around 140,000 distinct CDR3 sequences, about a sixth detected once. Study observations and caveats: For ankylosing spondylitis blood, a TCR beta motif of roughly 8 highly homologous variants appeared characteristic. Matched ankylosing spondylitis synovial fluid reportedly showed significant enrichment of disease-linked clones.

The CDR3 has 13 residues. CDR1 and CDR2 (germline): SNHLY, FYNNEI. V lost 6 bases and J 8 bases, leaving 16 bases between the germline ends. On this clonotype: Antigen specificity is unknown.

The origin of this receptor is a male donor with ankylosing spondylitis. The chain joins TRBV2 to TRBJ1-2, with D possibly being TRBD1 (5 bases). The sample was blood, either unsorted or a sorted T cell fraction (not recorded which). CDR3 in amino acids: CASSQTVWGGYTF. Written as DNA, the CDR3 is TGTGCCAGCAGCCAGACAGTGTGGGGAGGCTACACCTTC.